This TCR beta chain was sequenced for a study of blood T cell repertoires in COVID-19. The wider study: The United States, Italy and Spain were the sources of the acute and convalescent COVID-19 samples.

Original analysis: Reference gene primer amplification yielded estimated nucleated cell counts. The data were produced by immunoSEQ multiplex PCR, yet TCRdb's version contains in-frame clones alone and is incomplete. Clone size and the V and J calls come from that table; the DNA yielded D and trimming. The sample yields 250,000 to 350,000 clones, 87% seen once. The V gene's germline CDR1 is SGHNT and CDR2 YENEEA. V lost 4 bases, J lost 1 base, and 11 bases lay in between. This CDR3 is built from 16 residues. The rearrangement links TRBV11-3 to TRBJ2-6; TRBD1 is a possible D gene (6 bases). The sample comprised peripheral blood. The clonotype was recovered from a woman aged 50 to 65 who had recovered from COVID-19. DNA for the CDR3: TGTGCCAGCAGCTCCAATAGGGGGTCTGGGGCCAACGTCCTGACTTTC. Translation gives CASSSNRGSGANVLTF.